Detailed here is one T cell receptor (beta chain). Antigen unknown. This record comes from a study of tumor and adjacent non-tumor tissue in lung cancer. Whole-study findings and limits: Normal lung showed higher cumulative top 100 clone frequency than tumor.

This sample's RNA came from whole unsorted tissue. Three rounds of nested PCR, following a modified ARM-PCR protocol, produced the TCRbeta library. TCRdb analysed the multiplex PCR reads with MiXCR anew, one entry per CDR3 protein. The sample lists about 90,000 distinct CDR3 sequences, roughly three fifths occurring once. Germline assignment: CDR1 SEHNR and CDR2 FQNEAQ (reference sequence). The CDR3 extends over 19 amino acids. The V end was cut by 2 bases, the J end by 0 bases, with 17 bases between. Specimen: lung tumor tissue. This chain joins TRBV7-9 and TRBJ2-6, with D maybe TRBD2 (5 bases). This TCR came from a man between 65 and 85 years old with non-small cell lung cancer. The CDR3 nucleotides are TGTGCCAGCAGCTTACCCCTCGGGGAAAAAGACTCTGGGGCCAACGTCCTGACTTTC. Translated, it gives CASSLPLGEKDSGANVLTF.